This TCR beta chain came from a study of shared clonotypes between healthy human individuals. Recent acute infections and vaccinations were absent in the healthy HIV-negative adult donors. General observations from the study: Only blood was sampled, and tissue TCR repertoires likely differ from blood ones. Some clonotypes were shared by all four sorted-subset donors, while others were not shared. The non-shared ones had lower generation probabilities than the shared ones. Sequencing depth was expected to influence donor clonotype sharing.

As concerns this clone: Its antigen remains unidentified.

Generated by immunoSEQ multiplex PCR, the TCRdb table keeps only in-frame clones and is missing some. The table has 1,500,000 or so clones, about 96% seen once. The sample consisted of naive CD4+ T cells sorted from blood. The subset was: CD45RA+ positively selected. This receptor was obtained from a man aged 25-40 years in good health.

In nucleotides, the CDR3 is TGTGCCAGCAGTGTGGGCCCCTACAATGAGCAGTTCTTC. Translated, it gives CASSVGPYNEQFF. J is TRBJ2-1 and V is TRBV6-5; D is undetermined. CDR1 is MNHEY and CDR2 is SVGAGI in the germline V gene. V was pared by 5 bases and J by 2 bases, with 7 bases between. This CDR3 region has 13 residues.